The entry below describes one TCR beta chain. No antigen is known for it. These data belong to a study of T-cell reconstitution after alpha-beta-depleted transplantation in children. Study-level findings and limits: Counts and diversity of T cells one year after transplant came mostly from newly produced T cells. About two months after transplant, alpha-beta T cells reportedly came from several hundred expanded graft clones. After transplant, high TCRbeta diversity at day 60 in some patients arose from surviving recipient T cells and thymic progenitors.

Germline CDR1 reads MNHEY; CDR2 reads SVGEGT. V was clipped by 7 bases and J by 0 bases; unmatched bases: 16. There are 21 residues in the CDR3. Unique molecular identifiers were built into the TCRbeta library. Using its own MiXCR run on the PCR reads, TCRdb lists one record per CDR3 protein. There are approximately 190,000 distinct CDR3 sequences in the sample; approximately 8.4% occur only once, and approximately 34% lies in the top ten. The genes are TRBV6-2 or TRBV6-3 and TRBJ2-3, with 16 bases aligning to TRBD2. This TCR was recovered from a male patient aged 2-15 years who had a stem cell transplant for acute myeloid leukemia, so the T cells may come from the graft donor. Sequencing used PBMCs, mostly from graft donor cells, obtained 360 days after TCRalphabeta/CD19-depleted stem cell transplant. CDR3 coding DNA: TGTGCCAGCACCCGTCTCGCCGGGACTAGCGGGGGGGTCGGCAGCACAGATACGCAGTATTTT. This gives the protein CASTRLAGTSGGVGSTDTQYF.